The subject of this entry is one T cell receptor (beta chain). This sample is part of a study of identifying expanded T cells in peripheral blood. The method was immunoSEQ multiplex PCR; TCRdb's version includes in-frame clones alone and lacks a portion of them. The sample includes around 100,000 clones, over 75% of them seen just once. Trimming took 5 bases from V and 6 from J; bases not matched to a gene: 6. Germline CDR1 and CDR2: SGHTA and FQGNSA. This CDR3 region has 13 residues. This sequence was found in a person aged 18-69 years in good health. The sample taken for sequencing was blood. J is TRBJ1-1 and V is TRBV7-2; 7 nucleotides match TRBD1. The CDR3, as DNA: TGTGCCAGCAGCCGCGACAGGGAGGCTGAAGCTTTCTTT. This sequence encodes CASSRDREAEAFF.